The 7 T cell receptor beta chains below all came from one sample that was sequenced in a study of shared clonotypes between healthy human individuals. The table came from immunoSEQ multiplex PCR; TCRdb's copy has only in-frame clones and leaves some out. The table has 950,000 to 1,300,000 clones, about 75% seen once. The sequenced material came from memory CD4+ T cells sorted from blood. The subset was: CD45RA-negative fraction. The receptors shown here come from a man aged 18 to 30 in good health.

This clone has just a few counts. The sample contains more than one DNA sequence encoding this CDR3. The V gene is TRBV5-1, the J gene TRBJ1-1; possible D gene TRBD1, 5 bases. Germline CDR1 is SGHRS and CDR2 is YFSETQ. V gave up 1 base and J gave up 1 base, with 5 bases separating them. The length of the CDR3 is 13 residues. The CDR3 is CASSLTGNTEAFF. The CDR3 DNA reads TGCGCCAGCAGCTTGACAGGGAACACTGAAGCTTTCTTT. Full variable domain (missing parts from reference TRBV5-1 and TRBJ1-1): KAGVTQTPRYLIKTRGQQVTLSCSPISGHRSVSWYQQTPGQGLQFLFEYFSETQRNKGNFPGRFSGRQFSNSRSEMNVSTLELGDSALYLCASSLTGNTEAFFGQGTRLTVV.

With respect to this clone: A much larger clone sits a single nucleotide away, making a read error possible. CDR3: CASSLDGYYGYTF. DNA for the CDR3: TGTGCCAGCAGCTTAGATGGGTACTATGGCTACACCTTC. The chain has TRBV11-2 and TRBJ1-2; D not certain. Trimming pared 0 bases from V and 3 bases from J, leaving 5 bases between. Germline CDR1 SGHAT, CDR2 FQNNGV. This CDR3 spans 13 amino acids.

The chain uses TRBV11-2 and TRBJ2-7; 8 bases agree with TRBD2. V lost 5 bases, J lost 3 bases, and 15 bases stayed unmatched. The CDR3 covers 17 residues. The germline gives CDR1 SGHAT, CDR2 FQNNGV. This CDR3 reads CASSRASGSSSSYEQYF. DNA for the CDR3: TGTGCCAGCAGCCGGGCCAGCGGGAGTTCCTCAAGCTACGAGCAGTACTTC.

V is TRBV9 and J is TRBJ2-2; 8 bases fit TRBD1. The CDR3 consists of 15 residues. With V trimmed by 0 bases and J by 8 bases, 6 bases remained unmatched. CDR1 and CDR2 (germline): SGDLS, YYNGEE. The chain's CDR3 is CASSVDTGGTGELFF. DNA for the CDR3: TGTGCCAGCAGCGTAGACACAGGGGGAACTGGGGAGCTGTTTTTT.

This chain uses TRBV29-1 with TRBJ2-1; a weak D match, TRBD2 (6 bases). CDR1 and CDR2 from the germline V gene are SQVTM and ANQGSEA. CDR3 length equals 14 residues. V was clipped by 7 bases and J by 0 bases, with 13 bases between them. CDR3 protein: CSEYSGNSYNEQFF. The CDR3 DNA sequence: TGCAGCGAATATAGCGGTAACTCCTACAATGAGCAGTTCTTC.

The chain links TRBV5-1 to TRBJ2-2; 9 bases are a match to TRBD2. Trimming took 1 base from V and 0 from J; bases not matched to a gene: 4. The V gene's germline CDR1 is SGHRS and CDR2 YFSETQ. The CDR3 sequence is 17 residues long. CDR3 DNA: TGCGCCAGCAGCTTGCGTAGCGGGGGATCGAACACCGGGGAGCTGTTTTTT. Amino acids: CASSLRSGGSNTGELFF.

The chain joins TRBV7-2 to TRBJ1-5; D not resolved. V lost 2 bases and J lost 5, with 7 bases in between. There are 13 residues in the CDR3. CDR1 and CDR2 from the germline V gene are SGHTA and FQGNSA. CDR3 sequence reads: CASSLSGYQPQHF. The CDR3 DNA is TGTGCCAGCAGCTTATCGGGATATCAGCCCCAGCATTTT. The entire variable domain, with the rest obtained from reference TRBV7-2 and TRBJ1-5, is as follows: GAGVSQSPSNKVTEKGKDVELRCDPISGHTALYWYRQSLGQGLEFLIYFQGNSAPDKSGLPSDRFSAERTGGSVSTLTIQRTQQEDSAVYLCASSLSGYQPQHFGDGTRLSIL.